What follows are 9 T cell receptor beta chains derived from one specimen sequenced in a study of shared clonotypes between healthy human individuals. The naive CD8 fraction comprised CD45RO-negative cells positively selected for CCR7 and excluded terminally differentiated effector memory CD45RA+ cells. Clones were sequenced by immunoSEQ multiplex PCR, and TCRdb holds only the in-frame ones, with some missing. The sample records roughly 770,000 clones, about 97% being singletons. Sequences were obtained from naive CD8+ T cells sorted from blood. Receptors originate from a man aged 25-45 years in good health.

The genes are TRBV5-1 and TRBJ1-2; D is unclear. The V and J ends lost 4 bases and 4 bases respectively, with 14 bases between them. CDR3 length equals 14 residues. Germline V gives CDR1 SGHRS, CDR2 YFSETQ. The CDR3 nucleotides are TGCGCCAGCAGCCCTCTGGGGATCGGCTATGGCTACACCTTC. Protein: CASSPLGIGYGYTF.

CDR3 sequence (DNA): TGCGCCAGCAGCCAGCCCGGGACAGTTCGTTACGAGCAGTACTTC. This translates into CASSQPGTVRYEQYF. V usage is TRBV4-1 and J usage is TRBJ2-7, with TRBD1 matching 7 bases. In germline, CDR1 is MGHRA, CDR2 YSYEKL. J gave up 4 bases and V 3 bases, and 9 bases lay outside the gene matches. The length of the CDR3 is 15 residues.

In this sample, this clone turned up once. This chain uses TRBV7-6 with TRBJ2-1, with a possible D match to TRBD2 (6 bases). The germline V gene encodes CDR1 SGHVS and CDR2 FNYEAQ. V gave up 1 base and J gave up 6 bases, with 13 bases separating them. The CDR3 is 15 residues long. The CDR3 sequence is CASSLGVGLFNEQFF. In DNA, the CDR3 is TGTGCCAGCAGCTTAGGGGTCGGACTATTCAATGAGCAGTTCTTC.

The J gene is TRBJ1-2, the V gene TRBV27; D unclear. Germline CDR1 is MNHEY and CDR2 is SMNVEV (reference sequence). The germline V and J ends were trimmed by 7 bases and 0 bases, with 18 bases remaining between them. The CDR3 totals 16 residues. CDR3 nucleotides: TGTGCCAGCAACCCGTCCGGACTTTCAACTAACTATGGCTACACCTTC. This codes for CASNPSGLSTNYGYTF.

V and J are TRBV7-2 and TRBJ2-3; unclear D gene. Trimming cost V 1 base and J 14 bases, with 13 bases left between them. The CDR3 consists of 12 residues. Per the germline V gene, CDR1 is SGHTA and CDR2 is FQGNSA. CDR3 sequence reads: CASSLDRPALYF. The CDR3 bases are TGTGCCAGCAGCTTAGACCGCCCAGCTCTGTATTTT.

The chain couples TRBV7-9 to TRBJ2-5; D remains unclear. The germline V and J ends were trimmed by 0 bases and 5 bases, with 7 bases remaining between them. The CDR3 is made up of 13 amino acids. The germline CDR1 and CDR2 sequences are SEHNR and FQNEAQ (reference sequence). The CDR3 is CASSLASRETQYF. CDR3 nucleotide sequence: TGTGCCAGCAGCTTAGCTAGCCGGGAGACCCAGTACTTC.

In DNA form, the CDR3 reads TGCGCCAGCAGCCAGACCGGACAGGTTATGACCTACGAGCAGTACTTC. Translating gives CASSQTGQVMTYEQYF. The rearrangement joins TRBV4-1 to TRBJ2-7, with TRBD1 identical over 7 bases. This CDR3 is 16 amino acids long. The germline V gene has CDR1 MGHRA and CDR2 YSYEKL. Trimming at V came to 3 bases and at J to 2 bases, leaving 10 bases not matched to a gene.

The chain is built from TRBV4-1 and TRBJ2-7, with D perhaps matching TRBD1 (6 bases). The CDR3 runs to 13 residues. V dropped 1 base and J dropped 6 bases, with 10 bases sitting between them. Germline CDR1 is MGHRA and CDR2 is YSYEKL. CDR3 sequence: CASSQGQGFEQYF. In DNA, the CDR3 is TGCGCCAGCAGCCAAGGCCAGGGGTTCGAGCAGTACTTC.

For the CDR3, the DNA is TGCAGCGTTGTAATGGCGGAACAATCCTACGAGCAGTACTTC. It is translated as CSVVMAEQSYEQYF. V gene TRBV29-1 combines with J gene TRBJ2-7; D is unclear. V lost 4 bases and J lost 1, with 14 bases in between. The CDR3 has 14 amino acids. The germline gives CDR1 SQVTM, CDR2 ANQGSEA.